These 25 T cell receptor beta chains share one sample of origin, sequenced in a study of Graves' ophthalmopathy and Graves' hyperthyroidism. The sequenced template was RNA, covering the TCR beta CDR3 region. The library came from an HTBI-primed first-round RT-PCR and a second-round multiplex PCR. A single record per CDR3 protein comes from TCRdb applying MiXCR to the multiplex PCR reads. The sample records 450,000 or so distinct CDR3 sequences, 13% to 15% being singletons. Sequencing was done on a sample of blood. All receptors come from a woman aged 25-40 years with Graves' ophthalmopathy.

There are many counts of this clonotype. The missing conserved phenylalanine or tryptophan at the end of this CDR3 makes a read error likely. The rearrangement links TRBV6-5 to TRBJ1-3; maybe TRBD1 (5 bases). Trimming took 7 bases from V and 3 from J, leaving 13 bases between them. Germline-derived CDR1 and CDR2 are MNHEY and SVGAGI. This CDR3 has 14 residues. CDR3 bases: TGTGCCAGCAACCCGGGAGGGGATGGAAACACCATATATCTT. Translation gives CASNPGGDGNTIYL.

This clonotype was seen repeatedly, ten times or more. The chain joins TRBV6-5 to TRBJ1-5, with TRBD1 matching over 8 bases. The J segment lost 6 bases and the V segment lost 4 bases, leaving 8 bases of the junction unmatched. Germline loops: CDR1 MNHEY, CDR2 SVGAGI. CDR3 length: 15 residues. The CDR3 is CASSSTGGIGQPQHF. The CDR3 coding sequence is TGTGCCAGCAGTTCCACAGGGGGGATCGGTCAGCCCCAGCATTTT.

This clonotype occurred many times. CDR3 nucleotides: TGTGCCAGCAGTTCCGGACAGGAATACTACGAGCAGTACTTC. Translation: CASSSGQEYYEQYF. The J gene is TRBJ2-7, the V gene TRBV27; 7 nucleotides match TRBD1. The CDR3 length is 14 residues. Trimming cost V 4 bases and J 3 bases; bases outside gene matches: 6. The germline CDR1 and CDR2 sequences are MNHEY and SMNVEV (reference sequence).

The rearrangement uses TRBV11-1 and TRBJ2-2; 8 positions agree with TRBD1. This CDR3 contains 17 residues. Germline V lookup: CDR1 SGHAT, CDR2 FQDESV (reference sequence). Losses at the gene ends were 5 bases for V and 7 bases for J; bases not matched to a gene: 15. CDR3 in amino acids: CASSLGRTGTRVGELFF. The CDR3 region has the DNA TGTGCCAGCAGCCTCGGAAGGACAGGGACGAGGGTCGGGGAGCTGTTTTTT.

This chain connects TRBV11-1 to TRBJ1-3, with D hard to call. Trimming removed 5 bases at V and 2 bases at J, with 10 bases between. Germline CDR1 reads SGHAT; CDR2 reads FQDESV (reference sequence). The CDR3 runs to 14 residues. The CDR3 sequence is CASSHSGTGNTIYF. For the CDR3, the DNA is TGTGCCAGCAGCCACTCCGGGACTGGAAACACCATATATTTT.

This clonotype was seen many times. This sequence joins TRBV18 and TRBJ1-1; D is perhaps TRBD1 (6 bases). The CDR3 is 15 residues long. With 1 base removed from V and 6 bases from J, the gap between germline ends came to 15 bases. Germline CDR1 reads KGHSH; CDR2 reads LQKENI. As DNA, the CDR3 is TGTGCCAGCTCACCACGGGCAGGGGACGGGGCTGAAGCTTTCTTT. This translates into CASSPRAGDGAEAFF.

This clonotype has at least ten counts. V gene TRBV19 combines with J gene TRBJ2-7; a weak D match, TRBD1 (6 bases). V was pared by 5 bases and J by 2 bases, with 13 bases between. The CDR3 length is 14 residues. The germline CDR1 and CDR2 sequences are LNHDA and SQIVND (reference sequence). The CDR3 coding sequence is TGTGCCAGTAGTTCTCGGACAGACGCCTACGAGCAGTACTTC. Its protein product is CASSSRTDAYEQYF.

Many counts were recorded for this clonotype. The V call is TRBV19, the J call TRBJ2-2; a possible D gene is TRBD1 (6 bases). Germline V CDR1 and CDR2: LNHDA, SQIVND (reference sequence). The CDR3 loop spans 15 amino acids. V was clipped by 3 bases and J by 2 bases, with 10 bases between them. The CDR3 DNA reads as TGTGCCAGTAGTATCCCGGACAGCAACACCGGGGAGCTGTTTTTT. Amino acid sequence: CASSIPDSNTGELFF. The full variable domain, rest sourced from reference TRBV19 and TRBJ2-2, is DGGITQSPKYLFRKEGQNVTLSCEQNLNHDAMYWYRQDPGQGLRLIYYSQIVNDFQKGDIAEGYSVSREKKESFPLTVTSAQKNPTAFYLCASSIPDSNTGELFFGEGSRLTVL.

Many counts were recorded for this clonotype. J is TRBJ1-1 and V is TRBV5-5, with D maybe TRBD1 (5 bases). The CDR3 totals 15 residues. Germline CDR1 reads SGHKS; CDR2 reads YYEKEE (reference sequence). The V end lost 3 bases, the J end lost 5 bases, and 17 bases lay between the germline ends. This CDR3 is CASSSAGTELTEAFF. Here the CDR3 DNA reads TGTGCCAGCAGCTCAGCCGGGACCGAGTTGACTGAAGCTTTCTTT.

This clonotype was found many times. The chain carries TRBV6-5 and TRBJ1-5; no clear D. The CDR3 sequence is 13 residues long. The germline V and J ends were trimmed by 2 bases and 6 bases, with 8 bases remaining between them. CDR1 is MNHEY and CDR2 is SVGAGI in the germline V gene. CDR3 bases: TGTGCCAGCAGTTACAACAAAGGTCAGCCCCAGCATTTT. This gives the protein CASSYNKGQPQHF.

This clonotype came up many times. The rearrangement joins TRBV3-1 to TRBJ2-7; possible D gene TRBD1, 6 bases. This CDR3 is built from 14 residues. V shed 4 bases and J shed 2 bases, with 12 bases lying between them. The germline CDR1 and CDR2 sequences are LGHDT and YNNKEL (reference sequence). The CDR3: CASSRTGHTYEQYF. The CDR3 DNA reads TGTGCCAGCAGCCGTACAGGGCACACCTACGAGCAGTACTTC.

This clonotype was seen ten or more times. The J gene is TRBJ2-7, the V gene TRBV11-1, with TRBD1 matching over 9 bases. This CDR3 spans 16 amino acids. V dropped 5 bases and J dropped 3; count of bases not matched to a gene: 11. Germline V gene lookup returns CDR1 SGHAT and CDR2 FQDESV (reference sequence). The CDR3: CASSRRQGGNVYEQYF. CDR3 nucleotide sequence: TGTGCCAGCAGCAGAAGACAGGGGGGAAATGTCTACGAGCAGTACTTC.

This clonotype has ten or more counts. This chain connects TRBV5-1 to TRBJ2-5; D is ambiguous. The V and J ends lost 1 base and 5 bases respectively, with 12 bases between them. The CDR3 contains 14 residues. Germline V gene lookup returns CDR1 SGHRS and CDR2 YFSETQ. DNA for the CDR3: TGCGCCAGCAGCTTGCTAGGATCCTGGGAGACCCAGTACTTC. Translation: CASSLLGSWETQYF.

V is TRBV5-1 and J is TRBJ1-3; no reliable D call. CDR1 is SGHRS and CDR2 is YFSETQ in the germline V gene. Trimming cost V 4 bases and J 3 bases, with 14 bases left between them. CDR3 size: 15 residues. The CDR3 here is CASSPSAAVGNTIYF. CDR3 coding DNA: TGCGCCAGCAGCCCCTCCGCCGCAGTTGGAAACACCATATATTTT.

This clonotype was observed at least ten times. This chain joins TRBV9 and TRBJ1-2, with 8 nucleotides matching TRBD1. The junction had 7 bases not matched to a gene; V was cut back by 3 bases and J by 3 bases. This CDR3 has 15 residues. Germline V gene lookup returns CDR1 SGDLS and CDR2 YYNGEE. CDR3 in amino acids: CASSARQGIYYGYTF. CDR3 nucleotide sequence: TGTGCCAGCAGCGCCCGACAGGGGATCTACTATGGCTACACCTTC.

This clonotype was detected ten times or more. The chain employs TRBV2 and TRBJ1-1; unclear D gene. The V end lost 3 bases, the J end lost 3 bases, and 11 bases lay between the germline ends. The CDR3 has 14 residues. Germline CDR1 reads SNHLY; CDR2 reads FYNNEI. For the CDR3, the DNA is TGTGCCAGCAGTGACGAGGTCTTTGACACTGAAGCTTTCTTT. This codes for CASSDEVFDTEAFF.

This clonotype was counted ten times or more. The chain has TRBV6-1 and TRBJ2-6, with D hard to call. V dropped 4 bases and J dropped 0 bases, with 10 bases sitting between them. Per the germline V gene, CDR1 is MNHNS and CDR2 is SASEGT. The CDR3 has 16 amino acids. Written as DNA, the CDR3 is TGTGCCAGCAGTGTACGACGATTCTCTGGGGCCAACGTCCTGACTTTC. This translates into CASSVRRFSGANVLTF.

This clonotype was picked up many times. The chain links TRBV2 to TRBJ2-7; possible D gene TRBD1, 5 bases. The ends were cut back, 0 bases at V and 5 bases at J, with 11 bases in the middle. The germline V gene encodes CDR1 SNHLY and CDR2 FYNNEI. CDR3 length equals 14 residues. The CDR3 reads CASSEAQGSHEQYF. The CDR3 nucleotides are TGTGCCAGCAGTGAAGCGCAGGGCTCTCACGAGCAGTACTTC.

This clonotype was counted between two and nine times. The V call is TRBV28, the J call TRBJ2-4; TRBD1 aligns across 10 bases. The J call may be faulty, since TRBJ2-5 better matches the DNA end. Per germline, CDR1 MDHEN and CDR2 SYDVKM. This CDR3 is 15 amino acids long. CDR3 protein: CASSPLTGGMKTQYF. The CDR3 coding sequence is TGTGCCAGCAGTCCACTGACAGGGGGCATGAAGACCCAGTACTTC.

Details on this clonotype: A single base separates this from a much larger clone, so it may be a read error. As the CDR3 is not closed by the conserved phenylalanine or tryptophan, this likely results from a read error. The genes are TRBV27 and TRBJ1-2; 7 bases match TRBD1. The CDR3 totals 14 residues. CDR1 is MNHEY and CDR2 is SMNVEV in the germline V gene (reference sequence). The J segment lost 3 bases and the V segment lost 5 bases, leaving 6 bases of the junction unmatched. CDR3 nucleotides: TGTGCCAGCAGTCCGACAGGGTGGGACTATGGCTACACCATC. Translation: CASSPTGWDYGYTI.

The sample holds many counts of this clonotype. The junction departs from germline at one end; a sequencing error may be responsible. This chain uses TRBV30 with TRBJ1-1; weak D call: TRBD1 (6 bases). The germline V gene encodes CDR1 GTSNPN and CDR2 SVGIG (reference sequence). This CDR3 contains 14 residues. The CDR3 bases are TGTGCCTGGAGTGTACCCTATTCCGGGACAACCACTCGTTTT. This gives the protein CAWSVPYSGTTTRF.

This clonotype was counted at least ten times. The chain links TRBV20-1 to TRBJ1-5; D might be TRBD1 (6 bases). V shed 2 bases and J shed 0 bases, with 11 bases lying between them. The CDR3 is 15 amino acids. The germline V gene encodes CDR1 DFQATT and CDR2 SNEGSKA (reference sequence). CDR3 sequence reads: CSARTGHLSNQPQHF. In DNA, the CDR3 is TGCAGTGCTAGAACAGGGCATCTTAGCAATCAGCCCCAGCATTTT.

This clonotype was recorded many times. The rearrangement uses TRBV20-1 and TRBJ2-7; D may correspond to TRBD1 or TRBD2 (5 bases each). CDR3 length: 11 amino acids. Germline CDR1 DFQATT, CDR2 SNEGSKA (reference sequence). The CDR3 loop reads CRRGTHYEQYF. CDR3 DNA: TGCAGAAGAGGGACGCACTACGAGCAGTACTTC.

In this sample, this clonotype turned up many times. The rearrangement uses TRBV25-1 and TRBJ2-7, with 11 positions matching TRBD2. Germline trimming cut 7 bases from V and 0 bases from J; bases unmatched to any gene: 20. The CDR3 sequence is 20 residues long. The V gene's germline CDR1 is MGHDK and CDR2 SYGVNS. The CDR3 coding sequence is TGTGCCAGCACCCCGACCGGGACTAGCGGTTACAAAAGGAGCTCCTACGAGCAGTACTTC. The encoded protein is CASTPTGTSGYKRSSYEQYF.

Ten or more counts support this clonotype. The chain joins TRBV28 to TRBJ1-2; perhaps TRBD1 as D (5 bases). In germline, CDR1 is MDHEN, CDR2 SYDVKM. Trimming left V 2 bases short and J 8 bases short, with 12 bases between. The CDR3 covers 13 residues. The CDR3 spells CASSLGGQGGYTF. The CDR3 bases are TGTGCCAGCAGTTTAGGCGGGCAGGGAGGCTACACCTTC.